This TCR beta chain was recorded in a study of T cells in localized non-small cell lung cancer. Study observations and caveats: Higher adjacent-lung clonality was associated with shorter survival. In uninvolved adjacent lung, T cell clonality reached its highest value, exceeding tumor. Because sequencing included only one region (of the tumor), heterogeneity remains possible. In adjacent lung, a median roughly 56 of the top 100 tumor clones were found.

The CDR3 spans 12 residues. V lost 0 bases to trimming and J lost 7 bases, with 7 bases between them. The germline gives CDR1 SGHKS, CDR2 YYEKEE (reference sequence). Only in-frame clones appear in the TCRdb table, and some are missing; sequencing was by immunoSEQ multiplex PCR. The sample includes about 26,000 clones, around 85% of them seen just once. Notes on this clone: The antigen remains undetermined.

Sequencing was performed on peripheral blood, taken before any cancer treatment. This TCR derives from a man aged 35 to 69 with stage III squamous cell lung carcinoma. The rearrangement links TRBV5-5 to TRBJ1-1; D gene ambiguous. The CDR3 bases are TGTGCCAGCAGCTTGGACCCCGTTGAAGCTTTCTTT. Residues: CASSLDPVEAFF.